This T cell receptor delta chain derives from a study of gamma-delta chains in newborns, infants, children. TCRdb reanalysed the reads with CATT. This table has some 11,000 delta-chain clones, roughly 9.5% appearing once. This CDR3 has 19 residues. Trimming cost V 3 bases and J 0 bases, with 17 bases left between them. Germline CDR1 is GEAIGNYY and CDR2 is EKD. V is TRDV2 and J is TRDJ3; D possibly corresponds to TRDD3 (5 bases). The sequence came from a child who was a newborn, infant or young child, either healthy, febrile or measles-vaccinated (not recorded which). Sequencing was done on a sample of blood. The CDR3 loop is CACDPLRGVSSWDTRQMFF. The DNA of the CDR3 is TGTGCCTGTGACCCCTTACGGGGGGTAAGCTCCTGGGACACCCGACAGATGTTTTTC.